The present T cell receptor (beta chain) was sequenced within a study of naive and memory T cell subsets. CD8 T cells were positively selected from what remained after CD4 positive selection. Cells stained for CD3, CD4, CD8, CD45RA and CD27 were sorted into four subsets. This CDR3 has 14 residues. Germline V lookup: CDR1 MNHNS, CDR2 SASEGT. V trimming: 5 bases; J trimming: 10 bases; junction bases outside the gene matches: 8. Both TRBC1 and TRBC2 were covered by a beta constant-region primer of two equimolar oligonucleotides. Nested alpha and beta constant-region primers with the SP2 primer drove four PCR rounds on ligated cDNA. TCRdb passed the UMI-ligation and nested PCR reads through MiXCR, listing each CDR3 protein once. Among approximately 31,000 distinct CDR3 sequences listed, approximately 18% were seen once.

This TCR was sampled from a human donor in good health. Input material: effector memory CD4+ T cells from blood. Noted subset: effector memory, CD45RA- CD27-. The V and J genes are TRBV6-1 and TRBJ1-4; 9 bases line up with TRBD1. Here the CDR3 DNA reads TGTGCCAGCAGTCACCGGGACAGGGAGACAAAACTGTTTTTT. Translating it yields CASSHRDRETKLFF.